This entry describes one TCR beta chain. The sample originates from a study of blood T cell repertoires in COVID-19. Study-wide context: From the United States, Italy and Spain came samples of acute and convalescent COVID-19.

This CDR3 is 14 amino acids long. J was trimmed by 8 bases and V by 6 bases; bases with no gene match: 6. Germline CDR1 and CDR2: SGDLS and YYNGEE. As originally analysed: Cell counts per sample came from amplifying reference gene primers. Assay: immunoSEQ multiplex PCR; the TCRdb copy retains only in-frame clones and omits some. V and J calls and clone size are as listed in that table; D and trimming were resolved from the DNA. The sample lists 130,000 to 150,000 clones; 80% were seen once. This chain connects TRBV9 to TRBJ1-6; the match to TRBD1 covers 9 bases. This clonotype originated in a man between 60 and 70 years old with active or convalescent COVID-19. The source material was peripheral blood. DNA for the CDR3: TGTGCCAGCACCCCGACAGGGGGGGATTCACCCCTCCACTTT. Protein product: CASTPTGGDSPLHF.